This TCR beta chain came from a study of human T cells and chemical hapten exposure (dated by TCRdb to about 2021). About the study as a whole: For sensitization, 2% DPC in acetone was applied to a roughly 2 cm by roughly 2 cm area of upper inner arm skin. Throughout the roughly 25-week study period, patients were also given weekly therapeutic DPC doses on the scalp. Blood was sampled from patients pre-sensitization (week 0) and at 2, 6 and about 24 weeks after DPC sensitization. For TCR sequencing, blood came from over 25 alopecia patients at anywhere from one to four time points (pre-sensitization, 2, 6 and 24 weeks). Peripheral blood TCR repertoire changes were tracked in vivo in alopecia patients during primary and secondary sensitization to the hapten diphenylcyclopropenone (DPC). Alopecia areata with under or over 50% scalp involvement, alopecia totalis and alopecia universalis were represented in the patient cohort, which was mostly female. Patch testing was done on the upper back using Finn chambers containing 0.01% DPC, and results were scored after 6 days according to International Contact Dermatitis Research Group standards. The libraries were sequenced as a pool, and the TCR yield per sample differed mostly because of small variations in library volumes within the pool. Beyond this particular receptor, the publication reports: Patch test score was positively correlated with the number of PT1 expanded TCRs, with significance at thresholds 8, 16 and 32 but not at 4. DPC sensitization did not change the number of TCRs with a frequency above 1 in 1000, and there was no evidence of changes in global repertoire structure. Expanded TCRs formed significantly more large CDR3 similarity clusters than pre-sensitization or healthy control sets, consistent with antigen-driven responses. Repeated subsampling changed both the strength of the expansion versus patch-test correlation and the threshold at which the correlation became significant. All patients had alopecia, a presumed autoimmune disease, so their immune response might differ from that of healthy individuals.

CDR1 and CDR2 are drawn from the germline V gene: MNHEY, SVGEGT. V is pared back by 2 bases and J by 2 bases, with 6 bases lying between the germline termini. The cysteine opens and the phenylalanine closes a CDR3 of 13 amino acids. The CDR3 DNA has 39 bases and is translated from base 1. Libraries were made using RACE. Instrument used: NextSeq 500. Library preparation attached unique molecular identifiers to individual cDNA molecules for quantitative, reproducible TCR counting. Each blood RNA sample was used to sequence both TCR alpha and TCR beta chains. The source study handled its data this way. A median of approximately 96,000 TCRs per sample was observed, with a range of roughly 23,224 to 700,000. The Decombinator software suite was used to annotate V, J and CDR3 in the TCR reads. Every sample was subsampled to the same number of TCRs (28,000) for the PS versus PT1 abundance plots. Expanded TCRs were defined as absent before sensitization and observed at least eight times at the 2-week time point. Using fastp trimming at Q25 and MiXCR clonotype assembly, TCRdb reanalyzed the public sequencing data and kept in-frame beta chains. Merged by CDR3 protein, the rows form single entries marked with the most common genes and DNA. For this entry, the V and J calls and clone size follow TCRdb and not the study's own pipeline. Here the sample has about 300,000 distinct CDR3 sequences; about 5% occur a single time. The top ten clonotypes cover about 7.7% of the sample.

This sample's time point label indicates: pre-sensitization, week 0. The treatment or condition tag for this specimen amounts to: therapeutic diphenylcyclopropenone sensitization with weekly scalp DPC. At each patch-test visit, blood was drawn before the patch test was applied. Patients were eligible if aged 18 to 70, diagnosed with alopecia and judged suitable for DPC therapy, and pregnant patients were excluded. Unfractionated whole blood was collected in Tempus Blood RNA tubes, and total RNA was extracted from that blood. This clonotype was seen at least ten times. It has no known antigen specificity. Within one base of it there is no much larger clone, and no base qualities were kept.

The sequencing used whole blood, collected in connection with sensitization to the hapten diphenylcyclopropenone (DPC). The sequence joins TRBV6-2 or TRBV6-3 to TRBJ1-2, with a weak D call of TRBD1 (5 bases match). This receptor was obtained from a woman aged 18-29 years with alopecia areata. Some clones in this sample may be carry-over from other donors' samples. The CDR3 amino acid sequence is: CASSYKGNYGYTF. In nucleotide form, the sequence is TGTGCCAGCAGTTACAAGGGGAACTATGGCTACACCTTC.